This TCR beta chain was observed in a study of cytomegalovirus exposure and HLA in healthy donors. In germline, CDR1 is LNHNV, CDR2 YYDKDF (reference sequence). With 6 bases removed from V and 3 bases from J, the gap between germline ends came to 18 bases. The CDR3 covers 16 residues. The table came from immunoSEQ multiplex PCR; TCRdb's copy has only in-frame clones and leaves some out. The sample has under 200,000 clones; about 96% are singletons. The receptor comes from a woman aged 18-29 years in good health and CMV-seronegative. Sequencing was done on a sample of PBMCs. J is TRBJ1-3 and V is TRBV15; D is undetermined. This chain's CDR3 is CATSFFPRGYGNTIYF. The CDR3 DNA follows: TGTGCCACCAGTTTCTTCCCCCGGGGTTATGGAAACACCATATATTTT.